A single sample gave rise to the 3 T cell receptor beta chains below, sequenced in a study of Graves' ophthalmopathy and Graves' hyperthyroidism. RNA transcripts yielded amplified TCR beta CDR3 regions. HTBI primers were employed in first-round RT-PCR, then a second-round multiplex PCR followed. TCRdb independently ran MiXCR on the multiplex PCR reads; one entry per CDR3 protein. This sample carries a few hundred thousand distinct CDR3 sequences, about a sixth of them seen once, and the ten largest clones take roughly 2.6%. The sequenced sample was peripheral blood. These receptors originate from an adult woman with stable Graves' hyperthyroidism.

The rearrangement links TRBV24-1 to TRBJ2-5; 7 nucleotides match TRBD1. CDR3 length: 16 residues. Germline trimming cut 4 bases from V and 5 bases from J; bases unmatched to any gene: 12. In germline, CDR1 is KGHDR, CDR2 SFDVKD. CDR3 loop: CATSDPGTNRGETQYF. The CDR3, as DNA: TGTGCCACCAGTGACCCCGGGACAAACAGGGGTGAGACCCAGTACTTC.

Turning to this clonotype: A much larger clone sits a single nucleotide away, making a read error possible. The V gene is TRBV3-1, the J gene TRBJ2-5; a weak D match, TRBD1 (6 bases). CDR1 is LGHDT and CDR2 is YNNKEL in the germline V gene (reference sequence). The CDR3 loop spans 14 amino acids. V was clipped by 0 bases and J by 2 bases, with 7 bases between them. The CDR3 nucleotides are TGTGCCAGCAGCCAAGAAGGGGGACAAGAGACCCAGTACTTC. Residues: CASSQEGGQETQYF.

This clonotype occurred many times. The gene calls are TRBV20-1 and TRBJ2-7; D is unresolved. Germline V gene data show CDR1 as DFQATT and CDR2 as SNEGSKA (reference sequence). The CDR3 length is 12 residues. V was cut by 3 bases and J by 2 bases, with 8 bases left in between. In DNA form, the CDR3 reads TGCAGTGCTAGCGGAGCACCCTACGAGCAGTACTTC. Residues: CSASGAPYEQYF.